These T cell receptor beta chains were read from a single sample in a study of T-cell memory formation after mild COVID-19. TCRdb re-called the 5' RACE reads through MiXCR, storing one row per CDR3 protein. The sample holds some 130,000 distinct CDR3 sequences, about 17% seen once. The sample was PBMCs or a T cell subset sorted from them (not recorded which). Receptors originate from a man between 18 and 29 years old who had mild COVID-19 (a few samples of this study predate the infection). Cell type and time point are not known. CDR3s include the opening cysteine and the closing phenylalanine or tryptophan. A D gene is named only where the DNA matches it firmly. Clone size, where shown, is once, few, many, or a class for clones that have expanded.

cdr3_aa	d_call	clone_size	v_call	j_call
CSVSSRGLDTGELFF	NA	NA	TRBV20-1	TRBJ2-2
CAWSVGYSTEAFF	NA	few	TRBV30	TRBJ1-1
CASSPADYNNEQFF	NA	few	TRBV12-3/TRBV12-4	TRBJ2-1
CASSLSTSGNTDTQYF	TRBD2	NA	TRBV11-2	TRBJ2-3
CASSLLAGAYNEQFF	TRBD2	many	TRBV4-2	TRBJ2-1
CASSPEGETQYF	NA	NA	TRBV18	TRBJ2-5
CASSLSGGAYNEQFF	TRBD2	NA	TRBV5-1	TRBJ2-1
CASRRTYRGTDTQYF	NA	NA	TRBV28	TRBJ2-3
CASSGQGEVNIQYF	TRBD1	NA	TRBV12-3/TRBV12-4	TRBJ2-4
CASSPRQGRGYGYTF	TRBD1	NA	TRBV5-6	TRBJ1-2
CSARPQGTRISYNEQFF	NA	NA	TRBV20-1	TRBJ2-1
CASSLSRGDTGELFF	NA	once	TRBV7-3	TRBJ2-2
CSGLRNSGNTIYF	NA	few	TRBV20-1	TRBJ1-3
CASMASRVGGTDTQYF	NA	NA	TRBV2	TRBJ2-3
CASSLRLAGLGEQFF	TRBD2	NA	TRBV12-3/TRBV12-4	TRBJ2-1
CSVCPSSYNEQFF	NA	NA	TRBV29-1	TRBJ2-1
CASSLPGGGAVNEQFF	TRBD2	NA	TRBV18	TRBJ2-1
CASSESPNEKLFF	NA	many	TRBV5-1	TRBJ1-4
CVSSLGHDDYGYTF	NA	NA	TRBV5-1	TRBJ1-2
CASRTGGAYNSPLHF	TRBD1	NA	TRBV12-3/TRBV12-4	TRBJ1-6
CASSLVGSTEAFF	NA	NA	TRBV5-1	TRBJ1-1
CASSSPDRVLTDTQYF	TRBD1	few	TRBV5-4	TRBJ2-3